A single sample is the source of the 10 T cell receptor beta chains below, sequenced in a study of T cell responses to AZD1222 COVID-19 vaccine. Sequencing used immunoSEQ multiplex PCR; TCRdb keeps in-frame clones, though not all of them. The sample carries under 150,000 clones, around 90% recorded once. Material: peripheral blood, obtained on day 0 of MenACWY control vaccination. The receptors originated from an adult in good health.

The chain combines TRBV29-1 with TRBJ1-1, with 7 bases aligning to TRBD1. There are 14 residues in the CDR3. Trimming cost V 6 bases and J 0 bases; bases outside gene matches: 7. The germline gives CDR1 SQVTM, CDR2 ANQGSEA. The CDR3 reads CSVDPGQLNTEAFF. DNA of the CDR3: TGCAGCGTGGACCCGGGACAGTTGAACACTGAAGCTTTCTTT.

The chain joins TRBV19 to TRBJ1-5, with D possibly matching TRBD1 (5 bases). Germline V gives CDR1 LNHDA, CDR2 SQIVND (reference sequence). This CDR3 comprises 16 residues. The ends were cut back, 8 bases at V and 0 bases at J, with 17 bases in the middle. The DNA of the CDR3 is TGTGCCAGTTCGGACACGGGGGTTTATAGCAATCAGCCCCAGCATTTT. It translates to CASSDTGVYSNQPQHF.

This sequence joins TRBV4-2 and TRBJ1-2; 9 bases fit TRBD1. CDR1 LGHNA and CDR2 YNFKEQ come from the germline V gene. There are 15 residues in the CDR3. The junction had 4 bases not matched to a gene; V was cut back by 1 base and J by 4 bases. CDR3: CASSQAGTGLYGYTF. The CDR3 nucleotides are TGTGCCAGCAGCCAAGCGGGGACAGGGCTCTATGGCTACACCTTC.

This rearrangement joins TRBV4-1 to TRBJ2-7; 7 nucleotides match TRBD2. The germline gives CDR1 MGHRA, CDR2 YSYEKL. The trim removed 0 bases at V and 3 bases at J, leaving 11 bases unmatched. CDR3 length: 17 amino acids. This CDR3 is CASSQENSGTTIYEQYF. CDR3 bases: TGCGCCAGCAGCCAAGAAAATTCCGGGACTACCATCTACGAGCAGTACTTC.

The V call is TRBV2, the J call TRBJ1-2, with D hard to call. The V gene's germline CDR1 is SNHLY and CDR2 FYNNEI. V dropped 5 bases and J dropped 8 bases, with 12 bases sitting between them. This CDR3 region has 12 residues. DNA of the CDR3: TGTGCCAGCAGTCCGACCCGGACGGGCTACACCTTC. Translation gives CASSPTRTGYTF.

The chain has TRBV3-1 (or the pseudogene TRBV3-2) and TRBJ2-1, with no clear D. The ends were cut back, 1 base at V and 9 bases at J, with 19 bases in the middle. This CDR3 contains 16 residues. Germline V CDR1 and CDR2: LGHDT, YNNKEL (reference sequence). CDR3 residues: CASSQVNGGRRLEQFF. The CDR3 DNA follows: TGTGCCAGCAGCCAAGTGAATGGCGGCAGGCGACTTGAGCAGTTCTTC.

The CDR3 nucleotides read TGTGCCAGCAGCGTAGTCGGATGGGCGAGCACAGATACGCAGTATTTT. Its protein is CASSVVGWASTDTQYF. The chain uses TRBV9 and TRBJ2-3; D not certain. In germline, CDR1 is SGDLS, CDR2 YYNGEE. The CDR3 length is 16 residues. Trimming removed 0 bases from V and 0 bases from J, with 11 bases in between.

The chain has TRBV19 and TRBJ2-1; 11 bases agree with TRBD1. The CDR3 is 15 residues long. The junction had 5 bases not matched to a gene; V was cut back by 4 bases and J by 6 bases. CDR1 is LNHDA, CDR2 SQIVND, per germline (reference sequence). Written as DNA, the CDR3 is TGTGCCAGTAGTACGACCGGGACAGGGGGCAATGAGCAGTTCTTC. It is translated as CASSTTGTGGNEQFF.

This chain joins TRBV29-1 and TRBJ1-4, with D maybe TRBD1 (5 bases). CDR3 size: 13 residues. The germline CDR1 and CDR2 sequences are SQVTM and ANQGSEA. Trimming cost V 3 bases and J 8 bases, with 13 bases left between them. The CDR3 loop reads CSVESVRGEKLFF. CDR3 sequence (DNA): TGCAGCGTTGAGTCGGTACGGGGGGAAAAACTGTTTTTT. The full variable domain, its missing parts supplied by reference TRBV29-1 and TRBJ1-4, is SAVISQKPSRDICQRGTSLTIQCQVDSQVTMMFWYRQQPGQSLTLIATANQGSEATYESGFVIDKFPISRPNLTFSTLTVSNMSPEDSSIYLCSVESVRGEKLFFGSGTQLSVL.

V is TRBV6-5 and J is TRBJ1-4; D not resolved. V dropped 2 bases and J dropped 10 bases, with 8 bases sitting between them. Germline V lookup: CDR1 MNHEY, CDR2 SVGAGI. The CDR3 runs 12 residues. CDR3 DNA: TGTGCCAGCAGTTACGCTGGAAGAAAACTGTTTTTT. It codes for CASSYAGRKLFF.